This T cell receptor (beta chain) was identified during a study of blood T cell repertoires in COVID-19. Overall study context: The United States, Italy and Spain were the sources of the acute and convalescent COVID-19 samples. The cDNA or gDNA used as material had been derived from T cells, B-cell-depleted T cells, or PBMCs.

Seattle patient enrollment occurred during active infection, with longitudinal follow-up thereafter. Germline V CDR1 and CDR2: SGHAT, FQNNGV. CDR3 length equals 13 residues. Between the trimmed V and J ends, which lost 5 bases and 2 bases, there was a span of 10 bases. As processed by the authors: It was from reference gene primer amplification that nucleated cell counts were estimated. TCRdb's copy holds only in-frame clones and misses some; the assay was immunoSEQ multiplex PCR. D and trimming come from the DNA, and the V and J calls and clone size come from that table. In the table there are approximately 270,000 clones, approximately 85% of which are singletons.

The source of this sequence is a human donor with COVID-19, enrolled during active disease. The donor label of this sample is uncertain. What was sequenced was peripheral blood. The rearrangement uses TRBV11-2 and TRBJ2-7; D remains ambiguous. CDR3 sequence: CASSQARAYEQYF. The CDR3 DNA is TGTGCCAGCAGCCAGGCCAGAGCCTACGAGCAGTACTTC.